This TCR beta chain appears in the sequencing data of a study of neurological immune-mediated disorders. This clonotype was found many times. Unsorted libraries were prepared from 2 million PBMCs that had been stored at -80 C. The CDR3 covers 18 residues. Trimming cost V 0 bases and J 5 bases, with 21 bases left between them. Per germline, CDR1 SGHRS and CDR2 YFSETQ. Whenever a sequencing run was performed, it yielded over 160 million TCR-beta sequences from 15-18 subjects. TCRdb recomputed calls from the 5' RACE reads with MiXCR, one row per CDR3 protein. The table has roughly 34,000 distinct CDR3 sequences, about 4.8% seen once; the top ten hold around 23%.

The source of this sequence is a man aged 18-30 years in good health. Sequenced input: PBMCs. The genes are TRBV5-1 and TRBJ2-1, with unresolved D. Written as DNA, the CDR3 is TGCGCCAGCAGCTTGGCCTTGACCAGAAGGGTGGGAAACAATGAGCAGTTCTTC. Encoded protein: CASSLALTRRVGNNEQFF.